The 20 T cell receptor beta chains listed next were all sequenced from one sample in a study of cytomegalovirus exposure and HLA in healthy donors. This PCR relied on a set of 60 Vbeta primers and 13 Jbeta primers. This table comes from immunoSEQ multiplex PCR, and its TCRdb copy is limited to in-frame clones, with some not included. Of about 210,000 clones in the sample, approximately 83% were seen once. Sequenced: PBMCs. These receptors were collected from a woman aged 50 to 65 in good health and CMV-seropositive.

The genes are TRBV5-1 and TRBJ1-2, with D tentatively TRBD1 (6 bases). V was shortened by 3 bases and J by 8 bases, with 14 bases between the two germline ends. Germline-derived CDR1 and CDR2 are SGHRS and YFSETQ. The CDR3 is 13 amino acids. Here the CDR3 reads CASSWLGADGYTF. CDR3 DNA: TGCGCCAGCAGCTGGCTGGGGGCGGACGGCTACACCTTC.

V is TRBV7-9 and J is TRBJ2-3; 12 nucleotides match TRBD1. CDR1 and CDR2 (germline): SEHNR, FQNEAQ (reference sequence). The CDR3 length is 16 residues. V trimming: 5 bases; J trimming: 4 bases; junction bases outside the gene matches: 7. CDR3 in DNA: TGTGCCAGCAGCGAGGGACAGGGGGCTAGGTCAGATACGCAGTATTTT. This sequence encodes CASSEGQGARSDTQYF.

Of note for this clone: The identical CDR3 is also encoded by other nucleotide sequences in the sample. The rearrangement joins TRBV5-1 to TRBJ1-4; D call uncertain. CDR3 length equals 14 residues. V lost 0 bases to trimming and J lost 3 bases, with 6 bases between them. Germline V CDR1 and CDR2: SGHRS, YFSETQ. The CDR3: CASSLGGPNEKLFF. CDR3 in DNA: TGCGCCAGCAGCTTGGGAGGGCCTAATGAAAAACTGTTTTTT.

This sequence joins TRBV9 and TRBJ1-1; 7 positions match TRBD1. V dropped 0 bases and J dropped 5; count of bases not matched to a gene: 10. CDR1 and CDR2 (germline): SGDLS, YYNGEE. This CDR3 is 16 amino acids long. CDR3 region: CASSVGVGQGDTEAFF. The CDR3 DNA reads TGTGCCAGCAGCGTAGGAGTAGGGCAGGGGGATACTGAAGCTTTCTTT. Complete variable domain (other parts from reference TRBV9 and TRBJ1-1): DSGVTQTPKHLITATGQRVTLRCSPRSGDLSVYWYQQSLDQGLQFLIQYYNGEERAKGNILERFSAQQFPDLHSELNLSSLELGDSALYFCASSVGVGQGDTEAFFGQGTRLTVV.

This chain joins TRBV19 and TRBJ2-7; D is perhaps TRBD1 (5 bases). The V end was cut by 6 bases, the J end by 4 bases, with 25 bases between. The CDR3 sequence is 17 residues long. Per germline, CDR1 LNHDA and CDR2 SQIVND (reference sequence). Written as DNA, the CDR3 is TGTGCCAGTAGCCCAATAAGGGTGGGGCGCCCCGAATACGAGCAGTACTTC. Protein sequence: CASSPIRVGRPEYEQYF.

CDR3 sequence reads: CASSYGGRDTQHF. The CDR3 nucleotides read TGTGCCAGCAGTTACGGTGGTCGAGACACCCAGCATTTT. The genes are TRBV6-5 and TRBJ1-5; D gene ambiguous. CDR1 and CDR2 (germline): MNHEY, SVGAGI. This CDR3 has 13 amino acids. The V end lost 2 bases, the J end lost 11 bases, and 13 bases lay between the germline ends.

J is TRBJ1-1 and V is TRBV15; no clear D. Trimming pared 8 bases from V and 7 bases from J, leaving 11 bases between. The CDR3 is made up of 11 amino acids. The germline V gene encodes CDR1 LNHNV and CDR2 YYDKDF (reference sequence). The CDR3 bases are TGTGCCACCGAGGAGGGCGGTGAAGCTTTCTTT. Amino acid sequence: CATEEGGEAFF.

The chain links TRBV9 to TRBJ1-2; D not resolved. There are 13 residues in the CDR3. V gave up 2 bases and J gave up 4 bases, with 9 bases separating them. CDR1 SGDLS and CDR2 YYNGEE come from the germline V gene. The CDR3 DNA follows: TGTGCCAGCAGCGTCGATTCCAGCTATGGCTACACCTTC. Amino acid sequence: CASSVDSSYGYTF.

The rearrangement uses TRBV10-2 and TRBJ1-1; no firm D call. V was clipped by 2 bases and J by 5 bases, with 9 bases between them. The germline V gene encodes CDR1 WSHSY and CDR2 SAAADI. The CDR3 extends over 13 amino acids. The CDR3 DNA reads TGCGCCAGCAGTGAGCCCGGGGATACTGAAGCTTTCTTT. The encoded protein is CASSEPGDTEAFF.

The rearrangement uses TRBV15 and TRBJ2-4; perhaps TRBD2 as D (6 bases). Germline CDR1 reads LNHNV; CDR2 reads YYDKDF (reference sequence). CDR3 length: 14 residues. V was clipped by 4 bases and J by 7 bases, with 14 bases between them. CDR3: CATSTAARGNIQYF. CDR3 DNA sequence: TGTGCCACCAGCACGGCGGCCCGGGGGAACATTCAGTACTTC.

This clone occurred once. The chain recombines TRBV9 with TRBJ1-1; D is possibly TRBD1 (6 bases). CDR1 SGDLS and CDR2 YYNGEE come from the germline V gene. The CDR3 is 16 residues long. The ends were cut back, 4 bases at V and 4 bases at J, with 20 bases in the middle. The DNA of the CDR3 is TGTGCCAGCAGCCCCACCTCCCCCTTACAGGGCACTGAAGCTTTCTTT. Translated, it gives CASSPTSPLQGTEAFF.

The rearrangement links TRBV28 to TRBJ1-4; weak D call: TRBD1 (5 bases). In germline, CDR1 is MDHEN, CDR2 SYDVKM. The ends were cut back, 5 bases at V and 8 bases at J, with 15 bases in the middle. This CDR3 is built from 14 residues. The CDR3 is CASSVQGYEEKLFF. CDR3 sequence (DNA): TGTGCCAGCAGTGTCCAGGGTTACGAGGAAAAACTGTTTTTT.

V is TRBV6-5 and J is TRBJ2-5; 9 positions match TRBD1. Trimming cost V 0 bases and J 3 bases; bases outside gene matches: 5. The germline V gene encodes CDR1 MNHEY and CDR2 SVGAGI. This CDR3 is 16 amino acids long. The CDR3 region has the DNA TGTGCCAGCAGTTACTCTCTCAGGACAGGGGAAGAGACCCAGTACTTC. Its translation: CASSYSLRTGEETQYF.

The chain links TRBV6-1 to TRBJ2-5, with D possibly being TRBD1 (6 bases). The CDR3 length is 14 residues. Germline CDR1 reads MNHNS; CDR2 reads SASEGT. The ends were cut back, 11 bases at V and 2 bases at J, with 18 bases in the middle. CDR3 protein: CAVQAGERQETQYF. DNA of the CDR3: TGTGCCGTCCAGGCAGGGGAAAGGCAAGAGACCCAGTACTTC.

This clone was detected only once. The CDR3 reads CASSPTGGLHGANVLTF. CDR3 sequence (DNA): TGTGCCAGCTCACCAACAGGGGGATTACATGGGGCCAACGTCCTGACTTTC. This chain uses TRBV18 with TRBJ2-6, with 8 bases that match TRBD1. The CDR3 spans 17 residues. Germline CDR1 and CDR2: KGHSH and LQKENI. V shed 2 bases, J shed 3 bases, and the junction held 6 bases outside the gene matches.

The chain is built from TRBV11-2 and TRBJ1-1, with D possibly TRBD1 on 6 matching bases. CDR3 length: 16 residues. Trimming took off 5 bases at V and 0 bases at J, with 16 bases between the two ends. Germline V gene data show CDR1 as SGHAT and CDR2 as FQNNGV. CDR3 coding DNA: TGTGCCAGCAGCCCTGGTGGCTACAGGGTGAACACTGAAGCTTTCTTT. As protein: CASSPGGYRVNTEAFF.

This clone appeared once. The CDR3 sequence is CASGLYLGREVNTGGYTF. The CDR3 coding sequence is TGTGCTAGTGGTTTGTACCTAGGCCGAGAGGTAAACACTGGGGGCTACACCTTC. The chain carries TRBV12-5 and TRBJ1-2, with no clear D. The CDR3 spans 18 residues. V dropped 2 bases and J dropped 8 bases, with 27 bases sitting between them. Germline CDR1 reads LGHNT; CDR2 reads FRNRAP.

The chain joins TRBV7-9 to TRBJ1-1, with D perhaps matching TRBD1 (5 bases). The CDR3 is 15 residues long. Trimming shortened V by 3 bases and J by 4 bases, and 15 bases separated the two germline ends. CDR1 is SEHNR, CDR2 FQNEAQ, per germline (reference sequence). The CDR3 nucleotides read TGTGCCAGCAGCTTCTCGGGGGGGGTCAGCACTGAAGCTTTCTTT. It is translated as CASSFSGGVSTEAFF.

The genes are TRBV7-2 and TRBJ2-3; 7 bases are shared with TRBD1. Trimming took 5 bases from V and 3 from J; bases not matched to a gene: 11. In germline, CDR1 is SGHTA, CDR2 FQGNSA. The CDR3 extends over 16 amino acids. The CDR3 nucleotides are TGTGCCAGCAGCCCGTACGGACAGGTAGTTACAGATACGCAGTATTTT. Protein product: CASSPYGQVVTDTQYF.

The V gene is TRBV5-1, the J gene TRBJ2-1; a weak D match, TRBD1 (5 bases). The CDR3 consists of 15 residues. V was shortened by 2 bases and J by 4 bases, with 13 bases between the two germline ends. Germline V CDR1 and CDR2: SGHRS, YFSETQ. The CDR3 coding sequence is TGCGCCAGCAGCTTTTTGGGCGCAGGGTACAATGAGCAGTTCTTC. Encoded protein: CASSFLGAGYNEQFF.